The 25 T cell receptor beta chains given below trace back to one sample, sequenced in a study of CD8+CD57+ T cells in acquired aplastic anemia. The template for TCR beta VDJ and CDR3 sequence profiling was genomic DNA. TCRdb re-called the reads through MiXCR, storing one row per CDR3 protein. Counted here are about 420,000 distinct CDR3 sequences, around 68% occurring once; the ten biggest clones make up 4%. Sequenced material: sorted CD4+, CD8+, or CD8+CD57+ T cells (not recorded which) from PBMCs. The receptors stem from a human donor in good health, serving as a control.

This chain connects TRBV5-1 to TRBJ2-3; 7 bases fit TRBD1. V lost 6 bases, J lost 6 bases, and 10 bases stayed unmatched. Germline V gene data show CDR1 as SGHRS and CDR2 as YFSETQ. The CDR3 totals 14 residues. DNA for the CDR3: TGCGCCAGCACCCTAAACAGGGGCAACGATACGCAGTATTTT. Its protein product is CASTLNRGNDTQYF.

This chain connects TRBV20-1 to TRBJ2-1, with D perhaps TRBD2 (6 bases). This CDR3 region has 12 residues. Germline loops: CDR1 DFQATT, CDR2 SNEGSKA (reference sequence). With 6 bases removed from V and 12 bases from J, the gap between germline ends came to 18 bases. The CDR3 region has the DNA TGCAGTGCCTATGCCCGGGGGAGCGGGCAGTTCTTC. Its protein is CSAYARGSGQFF.

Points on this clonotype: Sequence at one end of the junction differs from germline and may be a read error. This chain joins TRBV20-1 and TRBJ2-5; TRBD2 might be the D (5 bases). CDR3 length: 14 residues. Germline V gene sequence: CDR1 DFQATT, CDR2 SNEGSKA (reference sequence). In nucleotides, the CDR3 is TGCAGTGCAAGAGATAGCGAGTACCAAGAGACCCAGTACTTC. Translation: CSARDSEYQETQYF.

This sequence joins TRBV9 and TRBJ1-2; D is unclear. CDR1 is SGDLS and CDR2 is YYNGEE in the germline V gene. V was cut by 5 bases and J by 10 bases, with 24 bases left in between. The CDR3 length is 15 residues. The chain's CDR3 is CASSVNGQYGYTYTF. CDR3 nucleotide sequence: TGTGCCAGCAGTGTCAATGGGCAGTATGGCTACACCTACACCTTC.

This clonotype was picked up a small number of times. The CDR3 loop is CASSLAGNEQYF. The CDR3 coding sequence is TGTGCCAGCAGCTTGGCCGGGAACGAGCAGTACTTC. The V call is TRBV25-1, the J call TRBJ2-7; weak D call: TRBD2 (5 bases). The germline V gene has CDR1 MGHDK and CDR2 SYGVNS. The CDR3 covers 12 residues. Trimming took off 6 bases at V and 5 bases at J, with 11 bases between the two ends.

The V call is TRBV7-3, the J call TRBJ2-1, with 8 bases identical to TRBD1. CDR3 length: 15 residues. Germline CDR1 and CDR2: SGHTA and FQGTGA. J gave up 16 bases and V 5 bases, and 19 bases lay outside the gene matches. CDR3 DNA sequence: TGTGCCAGCAGCCTTACGGGACAGGTCGACGAGCAGTACTTCTTC. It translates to CASSLTGQVDEQYFF.

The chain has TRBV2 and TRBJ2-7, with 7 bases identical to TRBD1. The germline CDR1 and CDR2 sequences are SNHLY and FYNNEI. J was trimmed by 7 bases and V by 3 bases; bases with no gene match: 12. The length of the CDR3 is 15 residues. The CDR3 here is CASSELAGGRLEQYF. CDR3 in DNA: TGTGCCAGCAGTGAGTTAGCAGGGGGTCGATTGGAGCAGTACTTC.

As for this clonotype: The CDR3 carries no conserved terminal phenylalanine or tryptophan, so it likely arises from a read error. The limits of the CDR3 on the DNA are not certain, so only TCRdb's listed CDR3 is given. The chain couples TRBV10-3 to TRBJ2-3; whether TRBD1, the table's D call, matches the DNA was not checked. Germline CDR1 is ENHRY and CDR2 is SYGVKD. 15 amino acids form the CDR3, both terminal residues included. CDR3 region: CAISGTGTDSETFYS.

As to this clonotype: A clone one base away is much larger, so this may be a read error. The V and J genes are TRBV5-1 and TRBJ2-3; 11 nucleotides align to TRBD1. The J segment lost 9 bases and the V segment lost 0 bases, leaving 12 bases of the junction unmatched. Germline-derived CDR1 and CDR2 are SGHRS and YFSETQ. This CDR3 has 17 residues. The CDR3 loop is CASSLGAGTGGVETQYF. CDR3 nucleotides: TGCGCCAGCAGCTTGGGAGCCGGGACAGGGGGTGTAGAGACGCAGTATTTT.

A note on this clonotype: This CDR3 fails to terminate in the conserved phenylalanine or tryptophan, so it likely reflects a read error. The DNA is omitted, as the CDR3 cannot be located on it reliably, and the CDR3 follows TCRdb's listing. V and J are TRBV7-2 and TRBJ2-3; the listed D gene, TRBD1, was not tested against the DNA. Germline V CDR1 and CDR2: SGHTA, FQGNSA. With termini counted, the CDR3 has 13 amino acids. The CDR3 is CASSHSDRENTQY.

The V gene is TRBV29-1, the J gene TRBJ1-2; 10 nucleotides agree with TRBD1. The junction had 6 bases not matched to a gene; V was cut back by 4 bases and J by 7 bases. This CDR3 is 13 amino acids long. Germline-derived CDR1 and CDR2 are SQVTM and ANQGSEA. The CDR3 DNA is TGCAGCGTTGGGGGACAGGGGCAGTTTGGCTACACCTTC. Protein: CSVGGQGQFGYTF.

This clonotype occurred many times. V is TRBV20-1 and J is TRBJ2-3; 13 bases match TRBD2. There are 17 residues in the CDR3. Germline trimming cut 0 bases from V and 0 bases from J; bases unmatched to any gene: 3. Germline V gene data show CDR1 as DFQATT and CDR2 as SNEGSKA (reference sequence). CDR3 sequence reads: CSARETSGGTSTDTQYF. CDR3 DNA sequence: TGCAGTGCTAGAGAGACTAGCGGGGGGACTAGCACAGATACGCAGTATTTT.

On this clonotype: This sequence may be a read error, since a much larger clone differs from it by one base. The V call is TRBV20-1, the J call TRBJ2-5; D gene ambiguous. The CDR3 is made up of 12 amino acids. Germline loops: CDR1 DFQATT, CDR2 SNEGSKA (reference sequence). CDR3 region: CSARGPGETRYF. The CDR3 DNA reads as TGCAGTGCTAGAGGGCCAGGCGAGACCCGGTACTTC.

The DNA of the CDR3 is TGTGCCAGTAGTTCGACAGGTAGCACAGATACGCAGTATTTT. Translating it yields CASSSTGSTDTQYF. The chain is built from TRBV19 and TRBJ2-3; D might be TRBD1 (6 bases). With 5 bases removed from V and 0 bases from J, the gap between germline ends came to 9 bases. Germline CDR1 is LNHDA and CDR2 is SQIVND (reference sequence). The CDR3 runs to 14 residues.

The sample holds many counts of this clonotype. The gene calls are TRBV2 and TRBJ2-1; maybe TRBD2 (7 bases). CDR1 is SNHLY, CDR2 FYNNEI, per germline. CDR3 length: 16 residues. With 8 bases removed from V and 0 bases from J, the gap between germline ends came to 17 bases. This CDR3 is CASGVGGPSSYNEQFF. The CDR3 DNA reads TGTGCCAGCGGCGTGGGGGGGCCCAGCTCCTACAATGAGCAGTTCTTC.

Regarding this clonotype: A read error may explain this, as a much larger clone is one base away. The CDR3 loop reads CASSPRDGLQATQYF. CDR3 bases: TGTGCCAGCAGCCCCCGGGACGGACTACAAGCGACCCAGTACTTC. The chain is built from TRBV7-2 and TRBJ2-5, with D possibly matching TRBD2 (6 bases). The CDR3 has 15 residues. Germline CDR1 is SGHTA and CDR2 is FQGNSA.

Here the CDR3 DNA reads TGTGCCAGCAGCGTAGATACGGCGAGCATCGAGCAGTACTTC. Protein product: CASSVDTASIEQYF. The rearrangement uses TRBV9 and TRBJ2-7; D remains unclear. Germline V lookup: CDR1 SGDLS, CDR2 YYNGEE. There are 14 residues in the CDR3. The V gene lost 0 bases and the J gene lost 6 bases, with 13 bases spanning the gap.

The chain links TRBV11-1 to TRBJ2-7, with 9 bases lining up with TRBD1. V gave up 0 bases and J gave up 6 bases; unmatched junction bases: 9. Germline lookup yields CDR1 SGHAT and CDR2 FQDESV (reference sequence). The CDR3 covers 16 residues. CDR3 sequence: CASSLATGTGSFEQYF. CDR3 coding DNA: TGTGCCAGCAGCTTAGCGACCGGGACAGGGTCGTTCGAGCAGTACTTC.

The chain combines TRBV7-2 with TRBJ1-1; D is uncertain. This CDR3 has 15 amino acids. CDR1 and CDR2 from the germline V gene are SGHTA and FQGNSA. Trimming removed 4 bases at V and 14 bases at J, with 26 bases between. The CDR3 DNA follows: TGTGCCAGCAGCTCCCTCCCTTCGGATGAGCATGTATTCTTCTTT. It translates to CASSSLPSDEHVFFF.

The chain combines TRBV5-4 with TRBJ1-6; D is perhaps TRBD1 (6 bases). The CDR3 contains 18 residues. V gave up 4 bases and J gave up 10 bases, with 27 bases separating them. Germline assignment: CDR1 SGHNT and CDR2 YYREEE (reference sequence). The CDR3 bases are TGTGCCAGCAGCCCTCCCAGTGCCGGATCAGGGACATACTCACCCCTCCACTTT. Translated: CASSPPSAGSGTYSPLHF.

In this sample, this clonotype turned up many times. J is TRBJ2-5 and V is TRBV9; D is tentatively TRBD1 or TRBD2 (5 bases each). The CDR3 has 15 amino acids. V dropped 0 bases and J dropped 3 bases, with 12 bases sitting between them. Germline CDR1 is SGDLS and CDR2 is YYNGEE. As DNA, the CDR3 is TGTGCCAGCAGCGTAGTCCCCGGGGCCGAAGAGACCCAGTACTTC. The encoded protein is CASSVVPGAEETQYF. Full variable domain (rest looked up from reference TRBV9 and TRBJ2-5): DSGVTQTPKHLITATGQRVTLRCSPRSGDLSVYWYQQSLDQGLQFLIQYYNGEERAKGNILERFSAQQFPDLHSELNLSSLELGDSALYFCASSVVPGAEETQYFGPGTRLLVL.

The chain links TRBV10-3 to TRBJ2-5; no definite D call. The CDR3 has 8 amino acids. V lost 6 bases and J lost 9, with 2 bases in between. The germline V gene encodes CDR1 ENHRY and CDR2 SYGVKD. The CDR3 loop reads CAIRSQYF. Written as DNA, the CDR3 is TGTGCCATCAGATCCCAGTACTTC.

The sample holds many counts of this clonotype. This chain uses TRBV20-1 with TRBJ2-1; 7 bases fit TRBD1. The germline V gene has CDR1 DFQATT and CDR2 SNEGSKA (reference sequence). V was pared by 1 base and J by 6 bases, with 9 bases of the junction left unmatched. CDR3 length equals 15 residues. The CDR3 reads CSARAPDRVGNEQFF. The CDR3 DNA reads TGCAGTGCTAGAGCCCCAGACAGGGTAGGCAATGAGCAGTTCTTC.

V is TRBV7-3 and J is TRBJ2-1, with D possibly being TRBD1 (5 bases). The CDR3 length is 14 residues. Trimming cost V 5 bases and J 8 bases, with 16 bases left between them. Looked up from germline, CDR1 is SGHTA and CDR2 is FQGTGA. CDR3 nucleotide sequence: TGTGCCAGCAGCGTAGAAAGACAGTTCGATGAGCAGTTCTTC. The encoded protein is CASSVERQFDEQFF.

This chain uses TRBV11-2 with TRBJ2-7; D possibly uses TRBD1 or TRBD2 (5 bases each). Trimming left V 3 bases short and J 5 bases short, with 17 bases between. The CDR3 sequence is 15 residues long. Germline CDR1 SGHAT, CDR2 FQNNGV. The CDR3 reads CASSFQGRVRDEQYF. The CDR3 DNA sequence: TGTGCCAGCAGCTTCCAGGGACGGGTGAGGGACGAGCAGTACTTC.